Detailed here is one T cell receptor beta chain. Its antigen is not known. Documented treatment: oral pan-JAK inhibitor, 5-10 mg twice daily. This specimen belongs to a study of CD8+ T cells in alopecia areata. Study-wide findings and caveats: In scalp and blood, many expanded lesional clones persisted during tofacitinib.

This CDR3 region has 14 residues. The V gene lost 5 bases and the J gene lost 10 bases, with 18 bases spanning the gap. CDR1 and CDR2 from the germline V gene are SGHTA and FQGNSA. TCR sequencing used cDNA made by reverse transcription of extracted RNA. Repertoires were generated with immunoSEQ multiplex PCR, while TCRdb's copy carries only in-frame clones and drops some. Here the sample spans 150,000 to 250,000 clones, 58% being singletons. The receptor's source is a human donor with alopecia areata. V and J are TRBV7-2 and TRBJ1-5; D is unclear. Here the sequenced sample was CD4+ T cells sorted from blood, taken at week 24, from a patient treated with tofacitinib. CDR3 bases: TGTGCCAGCAGCGGTTCGGCGGATCCAGGACCCCAGCATTTT. Protein: CASSGSADPGPQHF.